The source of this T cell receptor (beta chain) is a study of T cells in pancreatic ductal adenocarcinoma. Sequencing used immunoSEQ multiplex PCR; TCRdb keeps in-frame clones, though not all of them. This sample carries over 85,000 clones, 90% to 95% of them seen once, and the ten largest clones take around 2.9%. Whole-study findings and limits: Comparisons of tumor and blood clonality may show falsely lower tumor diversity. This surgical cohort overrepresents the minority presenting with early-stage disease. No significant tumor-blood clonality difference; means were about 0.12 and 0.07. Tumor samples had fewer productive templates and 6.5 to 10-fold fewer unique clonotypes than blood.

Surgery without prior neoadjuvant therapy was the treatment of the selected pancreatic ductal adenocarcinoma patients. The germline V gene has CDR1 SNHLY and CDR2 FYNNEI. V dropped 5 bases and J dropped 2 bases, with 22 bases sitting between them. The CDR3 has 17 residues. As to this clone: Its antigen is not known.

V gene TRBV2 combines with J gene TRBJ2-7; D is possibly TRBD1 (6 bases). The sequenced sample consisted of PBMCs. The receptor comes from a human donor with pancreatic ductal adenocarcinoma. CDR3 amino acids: CASSHRVYRSGAYEQYF. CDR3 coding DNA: TGTGCCAGCAGTCACAGGGTTTATCGGTCGGGTGCCTACGAGCAGTACTTC. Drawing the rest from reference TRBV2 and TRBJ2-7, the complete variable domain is EPEVTQTPSHQVTQMGQEVILRCVPISNHLYFYWYRQILGQKVEFLVSFYNNEISEKSEIFDDQFSVERPDGSNFTLKIRSTKLEDSAMYFCASSHRVYRSGAYEQYFGPGTRLTVT.